The T cell receptor beta chain under discussion was sequenced for a study of post-analysis software for immune sequencing data. For this clonotype: Its antigen is not identified.

Points from the study as a whole: TRBV5-6, TRBV5-1 and TRBV20-1 were among several TRBV segments more frequent in patients than controls. Controls showed significantly higher normalized Chao1 diversity than did multiple sclerosis patients. Same-batch preparations were strongly co-clustered by F measure.

Trimming cost V 6 bases and J 2 bases; bases outside gene matches: 4. Germline V lookup: CDR1 DFQATT, CDR2 SNEGSKA (reference sequence). The CDR3 covers 13 residues. Unique-molecular-identifier-tagged TCR beta cDNA libraries were used. TCRdb re-analysed the PCR reads in MiXCR, keeping a single row per CDR3 protein. Of 800,000 to 950,000 distinct CDR3 sequences listed, roughly 50% are singletons. The TCR sequence derives from a girl aged 10-17 years with multiple sclerosis. The sample was blood. This chain uses TRBV20-1 with TRBJ2-1, with 7 bases that match TRBD2. The CDR3: CSALAVTYNEQFF. The CDR3 DNA reads TGCAGTGCGCTAGCGGTTACCTACAATGAGCAGTTCTTC.